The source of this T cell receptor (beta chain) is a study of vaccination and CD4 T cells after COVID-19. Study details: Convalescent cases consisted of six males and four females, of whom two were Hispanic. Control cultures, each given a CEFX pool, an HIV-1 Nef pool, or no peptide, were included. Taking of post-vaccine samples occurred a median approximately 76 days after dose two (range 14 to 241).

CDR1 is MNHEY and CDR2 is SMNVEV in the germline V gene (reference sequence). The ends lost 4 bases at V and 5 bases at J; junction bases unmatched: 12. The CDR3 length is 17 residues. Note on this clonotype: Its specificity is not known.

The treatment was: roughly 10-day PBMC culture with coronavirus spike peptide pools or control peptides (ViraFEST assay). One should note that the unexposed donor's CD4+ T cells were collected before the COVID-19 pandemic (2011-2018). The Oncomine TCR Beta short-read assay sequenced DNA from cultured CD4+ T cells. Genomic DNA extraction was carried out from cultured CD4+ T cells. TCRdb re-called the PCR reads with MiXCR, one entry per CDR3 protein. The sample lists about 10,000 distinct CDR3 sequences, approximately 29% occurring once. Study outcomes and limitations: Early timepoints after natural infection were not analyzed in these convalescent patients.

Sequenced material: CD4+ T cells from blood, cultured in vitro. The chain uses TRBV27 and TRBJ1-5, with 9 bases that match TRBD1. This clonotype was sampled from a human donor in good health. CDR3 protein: CASSSLPGQGSYQPQHF. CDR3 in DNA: TGTGCCAGCAGTTCGCTTCCGGGACAGGGATCCTATCAGCCCCAGCATTTT.